The 3 T cell receptor beta chains presented below share a single source sample, sequenced in a study of human T cells and chemical hapten exposure. Via MiXCR, TCRdb re-called the RACE reads, giving one row per CDR3 protein. The table has approximately 350,000 distinct CDR3 sequences, around 6.9% seen once. Time point specified: patch test 1, 2 weeks after DPC sensitization. Treatment of the sample: therapeutic diphenylcyclopropenone sensitization with weekly scalp DPC. The sample in question was whole blood, obtained in connection with sensitization to the hapten diphenylcyclopropenone (DPC). The receptors were sampled from a woman aged 18-29 years with alopecia areata. Some clones in this sample may be carry-over from other donors' samples.

Many counts were recorded for this clonotype. V is TRBV25-1 and J is TRBJ2-3; D not certain. V lost 3 bases and J 2 bases, leaving 12 bases between the germline ends. The length of the CDR3 is 15 residues. CDR1 is MGHDK and CDR2 is SYGVNS in the germline V gene. The CDR3: CASSDLGVPTDTQYF. CDR3 in DNA: TGTGCCAGCAGTGATCTGGGCGTCCCCACAGATACGCAGTATTTT.

The genes are TRBV29-1 and TRBJ2-1; D is unresolved. The CDR3 is 13 amino acids. Germline V gene data show CDR1 as SQVTM and CDR2 as ANQGSEA. The V end was cut by 4 bases, the J end by 5 bases, with 12 bases between. The CDR3 nucleotides read TGCAGCGTTGCAGAAGGAGCCCACAATGAGCAGTTCTTC. Protein product: CSVAEGAHNEQFF.

This clonotype was seen many times. This chain joins TRBV27 and TRBJ2-1, with D possibly matching TRBD1 (6 bases). CDR3 length equals 14 residues. The germline V gene has CDR1 MNHEY and CDR2 SMNVEV (reference sequence). V shed 8 bases and J shed 8 bases, with 19 bases lying between them. The DNA of the CDR3 is TGTGCCAGCGGACCGACAGGTCCCCTCGATGAGCAGTTCTTC. Translation gives CASGPTGPLDEQFF.